This T cell receptor (beta chain) was obtained from a study of CD8 T cells in ankylosing spondylitis (TCRdb year 2017). For the wider study: The study set out to find disease-linked TCR variants by profiling T cell receptor beta repertoires in ankylosing spondylitis patients and healthy donors. The whole study cohort included over a hundred healthy donors and 25 or so ankylosing spondylitis patients. Peripheral blood samples were taken, and synovial fluid was additionally collected from ankylosing spondylitis patients.

TCRdb lists the instrument as Illumina HiSeq 2500. TCR beta libraries were prepared by quantitative 5'-RACE with molecular barcodes. The authors' pipeline ran thus. A new computational method, built on a probabilistic model of VDJ rearrangement, was used to identify disease-linked TCR variants. The raw public data were reprocessed by TCRdb itself: fastp quality trimming at Q25, MiXCR clonotype calling, in-frame beta chains only. When rows share a CDR3 protein, they turn into one entry using the most common DNA and genes. The V and J calls follow TCRdb's processing rather than the paper's. Counted in this sample were some 140,000 distinct CDR3 sequences; about 7.3% of them appeared once. Roughly 12% of the sample is held by the ten biggest clonotypes. The germline V gene (reference sequence) sets CDR1 to MNHEY and CDR2 to SMNVEV. V gives up 3 bases and J gives up 6 bases, and the segment between their germline ends measures 17 bases. From the cysteine up to the phenylalanine, the CDR3 has a length of 16 residues. The read is trimmed to its CDR3 DNA, 48 bases read in frame from base 1.

On the study overall, not on this receptor specifically: The disease-linked clones were reported to be significantly enriched in matched synovial fluid samples from ankylosing spondylitis patients. The disease-linked clones showed a CD8+ phenotype and occurred at relatively low frequencies in peripheral blood. A TCR beta motif made up of several highly homologous amino acid variants appeared to be characteristic of blood from ankylosing spondylitis patients. Some TCR beta motif variants had previously been reported in synovial fluid and blood of reactive arthritis patients, which suggested common disease-initiation mechanisms.

Ten or more counts support this clonotype. Its antigen remains undetermined. No base quality values were provided; no much bigger clone lies one nucleotide off. The origin of this receptor is a female donor with ankylosing spondylitis or in good health (not recorded which). The sequence is built from TRBV27 and TRBJ2-2; a weak D assignment points to TRBD2 (6 bases agree). Sequencing was performed on blood, either unsorted or a sorted T cell fraction (not recorded which). The CDR3 amino acid sequence is: CASSLEGRAFAGELFF. The nucleotide sequence is TGTGCCAGCAGTTTGGAGGGTAGGGCCTTCGCCGGGGAGCTGTTTTTT.